These T cell receptor beta chains were read from a single sample in a study of T cell changes during pregnancy in multiple sclerosis. Libraries were prepared by immunoSEQ multiplex PCR; TCRdb keeps only in-frame clonotypes and omits some of them. The table has 70,000 to 95,000 clones, 85% to 95% seen once; the top ten hold less than 2%. Source: peripheral blood, taken after pregnancy. Source of these receptors: a female donor in good health, enrolled as a control in a pregnancy study. Each CDR3 is given with its conserved first and last residue. D genes are given only for firm matches. The size of a clone is reported for some rows only, either as once, few or many, or as a class for expanded clones.

NA NA TRBJ1-2 TRBV2 CASSEEGFYGYTF TGTGCCAGCAGTGAAGAGGGGTTCTATGGCTACACCTTC
NA NA TRBJ2-7 TRBV6-1 CASSIRELSYEQYF TGTGCCAGCAGTATCAGGGAACTCTCCTACGAGCAGTACTTC
NA NA TRBJ2-1 TRBV7-2 CASSSQVLGEQFF TGTGCCAGCAGCTCCCAGGTCCTCGGTGAGCAGTTCTTC
NA NA TRBJ2-3 TRBV7-2 CASSLDGGTDTQYF TGTGCCAGCAGCCTAGACGGAGGAACAGATACGCAGTATTTT
NA NA TRBJ2-5 TRBV5-1 CASSIMGARETQYF TGCGCCAGCAGCATCATGGGGGCCAGAGAGACCCAGTACTTC
NA NA TRBJ2-4 TRBV7-8 CASSWDIAKNIQYF TGTGCCAGCAGCTGGGACATAGCCAAAAACATTCAGTACTTC
NA NA TRBJ2-5 TRBV13 CASSLGAGEETQYF TGTGCCAGCAGCTTAGGGGCAGGGGAAGAGACCCAGTACTTC
NA TRBD2 TRBJ2-1 TRBV5-1 CASSLTSGPSYNEQFF TGCGCCAGCAGCTTGACTAGCGGGCCCTCCTACAATGAGCAGTTCTTC
NA TRBD2 TRBJ2-5 TRBV5-1 CASSLVASGTQETQYF TGCGCCAGCAGCTTGGTCGCTAGCGGGACTCAAGAGACCCAGTACTTC
NA NA TRBJ2-3 TRBV7-5 CVRSLVTNRDTQYF TGTGTCAGAAGCTTAGTAACAAATCGAGATACGCAGTATTTT
NA TRBD1 TRBJ1-5 TRBV2 CASSEATGGNQPQHF TGTGCCAGCAGTGAAGCGACAGGGGGGAATCAGCCCCAGCATTTT
NA TRBD1 TRBJ2-7 TRBV5-8 CASSLGTGEYSYEQYF TGTGCCAGCAGCTTGGGGACAGGCGAATACTCCTACGAGCAGTACTTC
NA TRBD1 TRBJ1-1 TRBV11-3 CASSLRETGEAFF TGTGCCAGCAGCCTTCGAGAGACAGGGGAAGCTTTCTTT
NA NA TRBJ1-1 TRBV5-4 CASSPTQGFDTEAFF TGTGCCAGCAGCCCCACGCAGGGTTTTGACACTGAAGCTTTCTTT
NA TRBD1 TRBJ2-7 TRBV28 CASSLRIGESGDRTYEQYF TGTGCCAGCAGTTTACGGATAGGGGAGTCGGGGGACAGGACCTACGAGCAGTACTTC
once NA TRBJ1-2 TRBV27 CASSPYTGAYGYTF TGTGCCAGCAGTCCTTACACGGGAGCCTATGGCTACACCTTC
NA TRBD2 TRBJ2-7 TRBV27 CASSFNGRALEQYF TGTGCCAGCAGTTTTAACGGGAGGGCCCTCGAGCAGTACTTC
NA NA TRBJ1-1 TRBV9 CASSVDINTEAFF TGTGCCAGCAGCGTAGACATTAACACTGAAGCTTTCTTT
NA NA TRBJ2-7 TRBV2 CASNRERYEQYF TGTGCCAGCAATCGGGAGAGGTACGAGCAGTACTTC
NA NA TRBJ2-5 TRBV23-1 CASQGPDYSGQYF TGCGCCAGCCAGGGGCCGGATTATTCGGGCCAGTACTTC
NA TRBD1 TRBJ2-7 TRBV5-1 CASSLGGTGSYEQYF TGCGCCAGCAGCTTGGGTGGGACAGGCTCCTACGAGCAGTACTTC
NA NA TRBJ2-2 TRBV19 CASSIATESTGELFF TGTGCCAGTAGTATAGCTACGGAGTCCACCGGGGAGCTGTTTTTT
NA NA TRBJ2-3 TRBV7-2 CASSLTLGRSTSTDTQYF TGTGCCAGCAGCTTAACATTGGGTCGGAGTACCAGCACAGATACGCAGTATTTT
NA NA TRBJ2-7 TRBV11-3 CASSFPGEQYF TGTGCCAGCAGCTTTCCGGGCGAGCAGTACTTC
NA NA TRBJ2-6 TRBV15 CATSRDMGASGANVLTF TGTGCCACCAGCAGAGATATGGGGGCATCTGGGGCCAACGTCCTGACTTTC
once NA TRBJ2-3 TRBV11-2 CASVLADYTDTQYF TGTGCCAGCGTTTTGGCGGACTACACAGATACGCAGTATTTT
NA NA TRBJ1-5 TRBV6-5 CASSLGISNQPQHF TGTGCCAGCAGTCTCGGGATTAGCAATCAGCCCCAGCATTTT
NA NA TRBJ2-5 TRBV6-5 CASTEEETQYF TGTGCCAGCACGGAGGAAGAGACCCAGTACTTC
NA NA TRBJ1-5 TRBV19 CASSRTINSNQPQHF TGTGCCAGTAGTAGGACAATTAATAGCAATCAGCCCCAGCATTTT
NA NA TRBJ2-5 TRBV7-6 CASSPGVIETQYF TGTGCCAGCAGCCCCGGGGTTATTGAGACCCAGTACTTC
NA NA TRBJ2-7 TRBV23-1 CASSQKELFYEEQYF TGCGCCAGCAGTCAAAAGGAGCTGTTCTACGAGGAGCAGTACTTC
once NA TRBJ2-3 TRBV5-1 CASSLFDGRPRIFTDTQYF TGCGCCAGCAGCTTGTTTGATGGGAGGCCCCGAATATTCACAGATACGCAGTATTTT
NA TRBD1 TRBJ2-1 TRBV18 CASSDRQGEQFF TGTGCCAGCTCAGATCGACAGGGCGAGCAGTTCTTC
NA TRBD1 TRBJ2-1 TRBV10-2 CASRPEGARRNEQFF TGCGCCAGCAGGCCCGAGGGGGCGCGGAGGAATGAGCAGTTCTTC
once TRBD1 TRBJ1-1 TRBV28 CASSLRGRGQAFF TGTGCCAGCAGTTTGAGGGGCAGGGGGCAAGCTTTCTTT
NA TRBD2 TRBJ2-1 TRBV2 CANQAGEGNEQFF TGTGCCAACCAAGCGGGAGAGGGCAATGAGCAGTTCTTC
NA TRBD1 TRBJ2-7 TRBV19 CASSEQPGQGTYEQYF TGTGCCAGTAGTGAACAACCGGGACAGGGTACGTACGAGCAGTACTTC